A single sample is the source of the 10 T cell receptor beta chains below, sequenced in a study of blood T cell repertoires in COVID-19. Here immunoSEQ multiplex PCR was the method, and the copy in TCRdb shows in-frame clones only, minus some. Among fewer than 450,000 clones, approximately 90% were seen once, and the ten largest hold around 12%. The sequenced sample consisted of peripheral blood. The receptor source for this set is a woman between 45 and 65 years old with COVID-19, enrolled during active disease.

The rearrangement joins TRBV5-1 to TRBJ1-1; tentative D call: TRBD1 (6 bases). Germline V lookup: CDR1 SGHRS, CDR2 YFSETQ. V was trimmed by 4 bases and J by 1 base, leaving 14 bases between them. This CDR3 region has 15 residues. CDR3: CASSVTGSQNTEAFF. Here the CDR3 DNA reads TGCGCCAGCAGCGTCACAGGGTCCCAGAACACTGAAGCTTTCTTT. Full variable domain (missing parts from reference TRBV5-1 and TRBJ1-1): KAGVTQTPRYLIKTRGQQVTLSCSPISGHRSVSWYQQTPGQGLQFLFEYFSETQRNKGNFPGRFSGRQFSNSRSEMNVSTLELGDSALYLCASSVTGSQNTEAFFGQGTRLTVV.

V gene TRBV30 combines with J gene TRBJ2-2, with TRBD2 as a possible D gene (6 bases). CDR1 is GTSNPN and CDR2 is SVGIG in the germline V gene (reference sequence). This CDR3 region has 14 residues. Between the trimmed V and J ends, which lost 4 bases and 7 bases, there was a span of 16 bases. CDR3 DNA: TGTGCCTGGACGCCTCGGCGGGGTATCGGGGAGCTGTTTTTT. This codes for CAWTPRRGIGELFF.

CDR3 in DNA: TGTGCCAGCATTGGTACTAGCGGGGAGGAATTGGATGAGCAGTTCTTC. As protein: CASIGTSGEELDEQFF. The V gene is TRBV28, the J gene TRBJ2-1; 10 bases map to TRBD2. The CDR3 has 16 residues. The V segment lost 7 bases and the J segment 8 bases; nucleotides outside the gene matches: 14. Germline V gene lookup returns CDR1 MDHEN and CDR2 SYDVKM. The full variable domain, its missing parts supplied by reference TRBV28 and TRBJ2-1, is DVKVTQSSRYLVKRTGEKVFLECVQDMDHENMFWYRQDPGLGLRLIYFSYDVKMKEKGDIPEGYSVSREKKERFSLILESASTNQTSMYLCASIGTSGEELDEQFFGPGTRLTVL.

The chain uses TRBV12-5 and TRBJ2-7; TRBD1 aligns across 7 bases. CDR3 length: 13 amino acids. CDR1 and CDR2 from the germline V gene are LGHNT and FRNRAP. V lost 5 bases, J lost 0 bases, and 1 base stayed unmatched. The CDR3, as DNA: TGTGCTAGTGGTCGGGACAGCTCCTACGAGCAGTACTTC. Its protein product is CASGRDSSYEQYF.

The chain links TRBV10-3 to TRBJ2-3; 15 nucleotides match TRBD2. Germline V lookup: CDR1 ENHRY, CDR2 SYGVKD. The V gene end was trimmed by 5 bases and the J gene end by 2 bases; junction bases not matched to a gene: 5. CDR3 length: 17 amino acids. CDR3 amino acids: CAISKGLAGGLTDTQYF. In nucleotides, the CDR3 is TGTGCCATCAGTAAGGGACTAGCGGGGGGACTCACAGATACGCAGTATTTT.

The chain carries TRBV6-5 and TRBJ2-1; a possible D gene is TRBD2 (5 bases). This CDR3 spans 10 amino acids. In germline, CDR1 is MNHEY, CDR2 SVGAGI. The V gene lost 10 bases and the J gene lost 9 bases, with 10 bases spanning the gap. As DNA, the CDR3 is TGTGCCACGGCCCGGGGTGAGCAGTTCTTC. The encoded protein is CATARGEQFF.

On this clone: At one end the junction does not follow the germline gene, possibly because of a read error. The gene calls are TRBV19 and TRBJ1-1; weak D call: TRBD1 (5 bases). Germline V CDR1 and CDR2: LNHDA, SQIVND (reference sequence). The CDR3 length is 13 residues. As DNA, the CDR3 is TGTGCCAGTAGGATAGGGGAGTACACTGAAGCTTTCTTT. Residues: CASRIGEYTEAFF.

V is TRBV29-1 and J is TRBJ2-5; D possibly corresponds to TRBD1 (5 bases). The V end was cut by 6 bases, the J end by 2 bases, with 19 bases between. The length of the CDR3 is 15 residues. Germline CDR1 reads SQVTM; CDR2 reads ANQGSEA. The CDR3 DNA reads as TGCAGCGTAACCGGGCCAAAGGGGCCACAAGAGACCCAGTACTTC. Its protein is CSVTGPKGPQETQYF. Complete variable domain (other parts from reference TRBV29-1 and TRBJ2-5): SAVISQKPSRDICQRGTSLTIQCQVDSQVTMMFWYRQQPGQSLTLIATANQGSEATYESGFVIDKFPISRPNLTFSTLTVSNMSPEDSSIYLCSVTGPKGPQETQYFGPGTRLLVL.

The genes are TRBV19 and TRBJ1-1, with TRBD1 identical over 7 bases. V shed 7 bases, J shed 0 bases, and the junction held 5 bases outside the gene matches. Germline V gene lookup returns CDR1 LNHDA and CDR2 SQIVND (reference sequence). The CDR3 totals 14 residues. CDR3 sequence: CASTLGQMNTEAFF. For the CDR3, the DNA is TGTGCCAGTACCCTGGGACAGATGAACACTGAAGCTTTCTTT. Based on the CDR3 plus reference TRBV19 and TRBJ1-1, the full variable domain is DGGITQSPKYLFRKEGQNVTLSCEQNLNHDAMYWYRQDPGQGLRLIYYSQIVNDFQKGDIAEGYSVSREKKESFPLTVTSAQKNPTAFYLCASTLGQMNTEAFFGQGTRLTVV.

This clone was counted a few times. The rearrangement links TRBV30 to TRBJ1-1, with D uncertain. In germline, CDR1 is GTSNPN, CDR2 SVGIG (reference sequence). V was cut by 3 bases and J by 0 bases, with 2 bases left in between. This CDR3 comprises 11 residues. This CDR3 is CAWSMNTEAFF. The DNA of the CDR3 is TGTGCCTGGAGCATGAACACTGAAGCTTTCTTT. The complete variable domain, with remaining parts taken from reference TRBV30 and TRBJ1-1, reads SQTIHQWPATLVQPVGSPLSLECTVEGTSNPNLYWYRQAAGRGLQLLFYSVGIGQISSEVPQNLSASRPQDRQFILSSKKLLLSDSGFYLCAWSMNTEAFFGQGTRLTVV.